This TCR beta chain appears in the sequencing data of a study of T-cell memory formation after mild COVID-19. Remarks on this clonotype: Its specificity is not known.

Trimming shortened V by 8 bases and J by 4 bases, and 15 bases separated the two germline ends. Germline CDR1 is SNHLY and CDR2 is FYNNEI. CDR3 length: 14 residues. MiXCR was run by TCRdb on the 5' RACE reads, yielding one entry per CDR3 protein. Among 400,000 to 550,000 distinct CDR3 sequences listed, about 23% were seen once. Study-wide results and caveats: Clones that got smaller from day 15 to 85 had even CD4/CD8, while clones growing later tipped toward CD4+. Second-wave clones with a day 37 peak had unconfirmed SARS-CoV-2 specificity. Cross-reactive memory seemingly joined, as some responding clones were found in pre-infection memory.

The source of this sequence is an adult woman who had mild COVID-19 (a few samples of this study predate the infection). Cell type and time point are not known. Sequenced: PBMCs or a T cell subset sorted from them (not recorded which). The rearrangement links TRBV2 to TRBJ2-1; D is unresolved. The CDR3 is CASWRSKKYNEQFF. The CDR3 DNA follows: TGTGCCAGCTGGCGGAGTAAAAAGTACAATGAGCAGTTCTTC.